The 29 T cell receptor beta chains in this list originate from one sample, sequenced in a study of lymphopenia after photon versus proton radiotherapy. Data came from immunoSEQ multiplex PCR; TCRdb stores just in-frame clones and leaves some out. The profile shows 2,100 or so clones, about 80% of them singletons. The sample was peripheral blood, taken from a patient treated with photon-based radiotherapy. These receptor sequences come from a man at least 80 years old with cholangiocarcinoma.

This sequence joins TRBV28 and TRBJ2-6; D may match TRBD1 or TRBD2 (6 bases each). CDR3 length equals 16 residues. With 2 bases removed from V and 5 bases from J, the gap between germline ends came to 13 bases. In germline, CDR1 is MDHEN, CDR2 SYDVKM. CDR3 region: CASSLHGGERANVLTF. The CDR3 DNA follows: TGTGCCAGCAGTTTACACGGGGGCGAACGGGCCAACGTCCTGACTTTC.

The V call is TRBV5-4, the J call TRBJ2-7; the D gene is possibly TRBD2 (5 bases). The CDR3 consists of 13 residues. The V gene lost 5 bases and the J gene lost 4 bases, with 13 bases spanning the gap. The germline V gene has CDR1 SGHNT and CDR2 YYREEE (reference sequence). The CDR3 reads CASSILSGYEQYF. The CDR3 nucleotides are TGTGCCAGCAGTATACTCTCGGGGTACGAGCAGTACTTC.

V usage is TRBV7-9 and J usage is TRBJ1-4, with 8 nucleotides matching TRBD1. This CDR3 contains 17 residues. V was pared by 6 bases and J by 2 bases, with 11 bases of the junction left unmatched. Germline V lookup: CDR1 SEHNR, CDR2 FQNEAQ (reference sequence). This CDR3 is CASRTIPGGKTNEKLFF. As DNA, the CDR3 is TGTGCCAGCAGAACAATTCCAGGGGGCAAGACTAATGAAAAACTGTTTTTT.

The V call is TRBV7-2, the J call TRBJ2-1; 14 positions agree with TRBD2. CDR1 SGHTA and CDR2 FQGNSA come from the germline V gene. The trim removed 1 base at V and 1 base at J, leaving 6 bases unmatched. The length of the CDR3 is 19 residues. The CDR3 region is CASSLVGLAGVFSYNEQFF. CDR3 coding DNA: TGTGCCAGCAGCTTAGTGGGACTAGCGGGGGTATTTTCCTACAATGAGCAGTTCTTC.

This chain links TRBV5-4 with TRBJ1-6, with 8 nucleotides matching TRBD1. CDR3 length: 16 residues. Germline assignment: CDR1 SGHNT and CDR2 YYREEE (reference sequence). Trimming at V came to 3 bases and at J to 6 bases, leaving 8 bases not matched to a gene. The CDR3 DNA is TGTGCCAGCAGCTCGGCCGGACAGGGCAGTAATTCACCCCTCCACTTT. It yields the protein CASSSAGQGSNSPLHF.

This clone has just one count. In DNA form, the CDR3 reads TGCGCCAGCAGCCTCGGTGGGGGGACTGAAGCTTTCTTT. It is translated as CASSLGGGTEAFF. This rearrangement joins TRBV5-1 to TRBJ1-1, with D possibly being TRBD1 (5 bases). The germline V gene has CDR1 SGHRS and CDR2 YFSETQ. This CDR3 contains 13 residues. Trimming removed 4 bases at V and 5 bases at J, with 12 bases between.

This chain links TRBV19 with TRBJ1-2; 8 bases are shared with TRBD1. Germline CDR1 and CDR2: LNHDA and SQIVND (reference sequence). CDR3 length equals 13 residues. V was clipped by 6 bases and J by 8 bases; unmatched bases: 8. CDR3 sequence reads: CASRPSQGEGYTF. CDR3 in DNA: TGTGCCAGTAGACCTTCACAGGGGGAAGGCTACACCTTC. Full variable domain (remainder filled in from reference TRBV19 and TRBJ1-2): DGGITQSPKYLFRKEGQNVTLSCEQNLNHDAMYWYRQDPGQGLRLIYYSQIVNDFQKGDIAEGYSVSREKKESFPLTVTSAQKNPTAFYLCASRPSQGEGYTFGSGTRLTVV.

This chain joins TRBV5-4 and TRBJ1-1; no firm D call. Germline V CDR1 and CDR2: SGHNT, YYREEE (reference sequence). V lost 2 bases to trimming and J lost 0 bases, with 8 bases between them. This CDR3 has 14 residues. The CDR3 DNA reads as TGTGCCAGCAGCTTATTGGGGTTGAACACTGAAGCTTTCTTT. Translated, it gives CASSLLGLNTEAFF.

The gene calls are TRBV27 and TRBJ2-7, with D uncertain. Germline CDR1 and CDR2: MNHEY and SMNVEV (reference sequence). With 0 bases removed from V and 4 bases from J, the gap between germline ends came to 10 bases. The CDR3 contains 14 residues. The CDR3 spells CASSLSQALYEQYF. DNA for the CDR3: TGTGCCAGCAGTTTATCGCAAGCCTTATACGAGCAGTACTTC.

With regard to this clone: Other DNA sequences in this sample translate to the same CDR3. The rearrangement uses TRBV5-4 and TRBJ1-1; D is perhaps TRBD1 (5 bases). Between the trimmed V and J ends, which lost 4 bases and 4 bases, there was a span of 11 bases. The V gene's germline CDR1 is SGHNT and CDR2 YYREEE (reference sequence). CDR3 size: 13 residues. CDR3 in DNA: TGTGCCAGCAGCCTCCTTGGGGGCACTGAAGCTTTCTTT. Its protein product is CASSLLGGTEAFF.

This clone showed up just a few times. The chain has TRBV5-1 and TRBJ1-1; the D gene is possibly TRBD1 (5 bases). The V end lost 3 bases, the J end lost 1 base, and 13 bases lay between the germline ends. This CDR3 contains 15 residues. CDR1 and CDR2 from the germline V gene are SGHRS and YFSETQ. The CDR3 reads CASSYSGAGNTEAFF. The CDR3, as DNA: TGCGCCAGCAGCTATTCCGGGGCCGGGAACACTGAAGCTTTCTTT.

V and J are TRBV5-1 and TRBJ1-2, with 7 bases fitting TRBD1. The CDR3 contains 16 residues. Germline values: CDR1 SGHRS, CDR2 YFSETQ. The junction had 11 bases not matched to a gene; V was cut back by 4 bases and J by 2 bases. The DNA for the CDR3 is TGCGCCAGCAGCGAGGGGGCGCGAAACGGGAACTATGGCTACACCTTC. It yields the protein CASSEGARNGNYGYTF.

This clone counts as hyperexpanded (1% or more). This chain links TRBV9 with TRBJ1-3; TRBD1 might be the D (5 bases). Trimming removed 3 bases at V and 4 bases at J, with 14 bases between. The germline V gene has CDR1 SGDLS and CDR2 YYNGEE. The length of the CDR3 is 15 residues. In DNA, the CDR3 is TGTGCCAGCAGCGCGTGGGGGTCGCAAGGAAACACCATATATTTT. Translated: CASSAWGSQGNTIYF.

This rearrangement joins TRBV19 to TRBJ2-7, with 9 bases aligning to TRBD1. This CDR3 has 15 amino acids. Per the germline V gene, CDR1 is LNHDA and CDR2 is SQIVND (reference sequence). V gave up 1 base and J gave up 4 bases; unmatched junction bases: 5. In DNA form, the CDR3 reads TGTGCCAGTAGTATAGCTGGGACAGGGACATACGAGCAGTACTTC. It is translated as CASSIAGTGTYEQYF.

V usage is TRBV6-1 and J usage is TRBJ1-1; D is ambiguous. This CDR3 is built from 13 residues. V was pared by 4 bases and J by 1 base, with 7 bases between. CDR1 is MNHNS and CDR2 is SASEGT in the germline V gene. The CDR3 sequence: CASSGSQNTEAFF. CDR3 nucleotides: TGTGCCAGCAGTGGCTCACAGAACACTGAAGCTTTCTTT.

V gene TRBV6-1 combines with J gene TRBJ1-2, with D possibly being TRBD1 (6 bases). The CDR3 contains 14 residues. Germline-derived CDR1 and CDR2 are MNHNS and SASEGT. Trimming left V 7 bases short and J 3 bases short, with 15 bases between. The chain's CDR3 is CASTQGAGDYGYTF. Here the CDR3 DNA reads TGTGCCAGCACCCAAGGGGCAGGGGACTATGGCTACACCTTC.

J is TRBJ1-1 and V is TRBV19; 8 nucleotides agree with TRBD1. Trimming removed 7 bases from V and 1 base from J; junction bases left unmatched: 8. The CDR3 length is 15 residues. In germline, CDR1 is LNHDA, CDR2 SQIVND (reference sequence). Written as DNA, the CDR3 is TGTGCCAGTACCCCGGGGGGGACAGGGAACACTGAAGCTTTCTTT. Amino acid sequence: CASTPGGTGNTEAFF.

This chain connects TRBV7-2 to TRBJ2-1, with no clear D. This CDR3 region has 13 residues. From germline, CDR1 is SGHTA and CDR2 FQGNSA. The V and J ends lost 1 base and 7 bases respectively, with 8 bases between them. CDR3 in amino acids: CASSLGWGNEQFF. CDR3 coding DNA: TGTGCCAGCAGCTTAGGATGGGGTAATGAGCAGTTCTTC.

The genes are TRBV30 and TRBJ2-3; 7 positions match TRBD2. This CDR3 spans 14 amino acids. V shed 8 bases, J shed 5 bases, and the junction held 13 bases outside the gene matches. The germline CDR1 and CDR2 sequences are GTSNPN and SVGIG (reference sequence). The CDR3: CAGEEGRDGDTQYF. The CDR3 region has the DNA TGTGCCGGAGAGGAGGGGAGGGATGGAGATACGCAGTATTTT.

This clone was found once. The V gene is TRBV9, the J gene TRBJ1-1, with TRBD1 as a possible D gene (6 bases). This CDR3 is 17 amino acids long. CDR1 is SGDLS, CDR2 YYNGEE, per germline. Between the trimmed V and J ends, which lost 3 bases and 1 base, there was a span of 19 bases. CDR3 sequence reads: CASSANPSGTPNTEAFF. The CDR3 nucleotides read TGTGCCAGCAGCGCGAACCCTTCCGGGACACCGAACACTGAAGCTTTCTTT.

The genes are TRBV5-1 and TRBJ2-5, with a possible D match to TRBD2 (5 bases). Trimming stripped 2 bases from V and 3 bases from J, with 8 bases between. CDR3 size: 13 residues. The germline CDR1 and CDR2 sequences are SGHRS and YFSETQ. As DNA, the CDR3 is TGCGCCAGCAGCTTACCCGGGGAAGAGACCCAGTACTTC. It codes for CASSLPGEETQYF.

This clone is labeled hyperexpanded. V usage is TRBV27 and J usage is TRBJ2-2; TRBD2 agrees at 10 bases. The CDR3 runs 17 residues. The V and J ends lost 4 bases and 1 base, in that order; junction bases with no gene match: 6. Germline V gene data show CDR1 as MNHEY and CDR2 as SMNVEV (reference sequence). CDR3 residues: CASSSNLAGVNTGELFF. CDR3 sequence (DNA): TGTGCCAGCAGTTCGAACCTAGCGGGGGTGAACACCGGGGAGCTGTTTTTT.

For this clone: Other DNA sequences in this specimen translate into the identical CDR3. The chain links TRBV7-2 to TRBJ2-7, with D tentatively TRBD2 (6 bases). The germline V gene has CDR1 SGHTA and CDR2 FQGNSA. With 1 base removed from V and 2 bases from J, the gap between germline ends came to 12 bases. The length of the CDR3 is 15 residues. CDR3 loop: CASSLGGGFPYEQYF. The CDR3 coding sequence is TGTGCCAGCAGCTTAGGTGGGGGGTTCCCCTACGAGCAGTACTTC.

The genes are TRBV28 and TRBJ1-3, with TRBD1 matching over 7 bases. The CDR3 is made up of 12 amino acids. The J segment lost 11 bases and the V segment lost 7 bases, leaving 8 bases of the junction unmatched. CDR1 and CDR2 from the germline V gene are MDHEN and SYDVKM. CDR3 in amino acids: CASTRDSTSIYF. The CDR3 bases are TGTGCCAGCACCCGGGACAGTACCTCCATATATTTT. Looking up the rest from reference TRBV28 and TRBJ1-3 gives the full variable domain: DVKVTQSSRYLVKRTGEKVFLECVQDMDHENMFWYRQDPGLGLRLIYFSYDVKMKEKGDIPEGYSVSREKKERFSLILESASTNQTSMYLCASTRDSTSIYFGEGSWLTVV.

This chain uses TRBV19 with TRBJ1-5; 8 bases agree with TRBD1. The CDR3 has 20 amino acids. J gave up 4 bases and V 1 base, and 18 bases lay outside the gene matches. Per germline, CDR1 LNHDA and CDR2 SQIVND (reference sequence). The CDR3 nucleotides are TGTGCCAGTAGTATAGGCACGGGACAGGTGAGTTCGGCGGGTAATCAGCCCCAGCATTTT. Encoded protein: CASSIGTGQVSSAGNQPQHF.

The sample holds a few counts of this clone. This chain links TRBV9 with TRBJ1-4; D remains ambiguous. Per the germline V gene, CDR1 is SGDLS and CDR2 is YYNGEE. The CDR3 contains 13 residues. V lost 0 bases and J 7 bases, leaving 7 bases between the germline ends. DNA of the CDR3: TGTGCCAGCAGCGTAGGAAAGGGTGAAAAACTGTTTTTT. As protein: CASSVGKGEKLFF.

This rearrangement joins TRBV7-2 to TRBJ2-7, with TRBD2 matching over 7 bases. Germline-derived CDR1 and CDR2 are SGHTA and FQGNSA. Trimming cost V 6 bases and J 0 bases; bases outside gene matches: 11. The CDR3 length is 16 residues. As DNA, the CDR3 is TGTGCCAGCAGATCGGGACTACATCCTTCCTCCTACGAGCAGTACTTC. Amino acid sequence: CASRSGLHPSSYEQYF. Using reference TRBV7-2 and TRBJ2-7 for the parts outside the CDR3, the full variable domain is GAGVSQSPSNKVTEKGKDVELRCDPISGHTALYWYRQSLGQGLEFLIYFQGNSAPDKSGLPSDRFSAERTGGSVSTLTIQRTQQEDSAVYLCASRSGLHPSSYEQYFGPGTRLTVT.

The chain couples TRBV10-3 to TRBJ1-1; TRBD1 agrees at 7 bases. After removal of 4 bases from V and 0 bases from J, the junction contained 5 bases not matched to a gene. This CDR3 has 15 amino acids. CDR1 ENHRY and CDR2 SYGVKD come from the germline V gene. CDR3 sequence reads: CAISASGTVNTEAFF. CDR3 sequence (DNA): TGTGCCATCAGTGCCTCCGGGACAGTGAACACTGAAGCTTTCTTT.

This chain uses TRBV28 with TRBJ1-6, with TRBD1 as a possible D gene (5 bases). This CDR3 comprises 14 residues. From germline, CDR1 is MDHEN and CDR2 SYDVKM. Trimming took off 6 bases at V and 14 bases at J, with 20 bases between the two ends. The CDR3 here is CASSLDRSPPTLHF. The CDR3 nucleotides are TGTGCCAGCAGCCTAGACAGATCCCCCCCAACCCTCCACTTT.